This T cell receptor beta chain is from a study of regulatory T cells in long-lasting Graves disease. V was cut by 5 bases and J by 7 bases, with 21 bases left in between. Germline CDR1 is KGHSH and CDR2 is LQKENI. This CDR3 has 17 residues. This clonotype was found a few times. The antigen is unknown. Time point indicated: newly diagnosed GD, antithyroid drugs for less than 3 months. PBMC-derived RNA was used for the TCR library. Assembly of TCR beta libraries relied on iRepertoire HTBI primers together with Arm-PCR of CDR3 regions. TCRdb re-called the multiplex PCR reads through MiXCR, storing one row per CDR3 protein. This table has some 200,000 distinct CDR3 sequences, around a fifth appearing once. The study, taken as a whole, reports: Those with persistent disease had in common more public clonotypes (roughly 3,000) than new patients (approximately 990).

This sample was shared with a second study, whose subject was T cells in Graves' hyperthyroidism and ophthalmopathy. That work states: Graves' hyperthyroidism without ophthalmopathy progression within 18 months was termed stable. Initially, a first-round RT-PCR of the TCR CDR3 employed the HTBI primer set. Ophthalmopathy, which appeared later, was predicted by the model a median 6.5 months before onset.

The origin of this receptor is a woman under 40 with Graves disease. Sample: peripheral blood mononuclear cells (PBMCs), taken at new diagnosis, from a patient treated with antithyroid drugs. The gene calls are TRBV18 and TRBJ2-6, with D perhaps TRBD1 or TRBD2 (5 bases each). CDR3 protein: CASSTRDGGLGANVLTF. DNA of the CDR3: TGTGCCAGCTCAACCCGGGACGGTGGGCTTGGAGCCAACGTCCTGACTTTC.